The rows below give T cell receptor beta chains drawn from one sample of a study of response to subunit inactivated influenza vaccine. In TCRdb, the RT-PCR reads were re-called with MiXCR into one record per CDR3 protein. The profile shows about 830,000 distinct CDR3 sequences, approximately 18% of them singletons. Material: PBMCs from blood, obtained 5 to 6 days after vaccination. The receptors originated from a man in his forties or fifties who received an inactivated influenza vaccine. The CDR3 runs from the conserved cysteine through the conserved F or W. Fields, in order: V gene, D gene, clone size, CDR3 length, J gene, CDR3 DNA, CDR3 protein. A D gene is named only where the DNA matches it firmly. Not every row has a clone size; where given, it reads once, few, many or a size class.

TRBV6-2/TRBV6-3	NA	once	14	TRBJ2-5	TGTGCCAGCAGTTCTCAGGCCGTACGGGAGACCCAGTACTTC	CASSSQAVRETQYF
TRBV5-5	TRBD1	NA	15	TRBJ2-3	TGTGCCAGCAGCTTGGGTTCAGGGGGACCAGATACGCAGTATTTT	CASSLGSGGPDTQYF
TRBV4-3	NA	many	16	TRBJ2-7	TGCGCCAGCAGCCAAGATCGGCAAAGGGGGACGTACGAGCAGTACTTC	CASSQDRQRGTYEQYF
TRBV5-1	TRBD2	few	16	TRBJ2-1	TGCGCCAGCAGCTTGAACGGACTAGCGTCCTCCCCGGAGCAGTTCTTC	CASSLNGLASSPEQFF
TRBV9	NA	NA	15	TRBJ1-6	TGTGCCAGCAGCGTGTCGGGAGGAGGGAATTCACCCCTCCACTTT	CASSVSGGGNSPLHF
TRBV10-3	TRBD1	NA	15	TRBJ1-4	TGTGCCATCAGTGGAACGGGACAGCGGAATGAAAAACTGTTTTTT	CAISGTGQRNEKLFF
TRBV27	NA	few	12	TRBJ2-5	TGTGCCGCTGGCAGGGTAAAAGAGACCCAGTACTTC	CAAGRVKETQYF
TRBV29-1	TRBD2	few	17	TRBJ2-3	TGCAGCGTTGAAGACGGACAGACTAGCGGGCGCACAGATACGCAGTATTTT	CSVEDGQTSGRTDTQYF
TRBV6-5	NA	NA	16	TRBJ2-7	TGTGCCAGCAGTTACGGGGGAGCCGGAGGGGCCTACGAGCAGTACTTC	CASSYGGAGGAYEQYF
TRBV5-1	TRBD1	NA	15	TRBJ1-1	TGCGCCAGCAGTCCGGACAGGGTGGTGAACACTGAAGCTTTCTTT	CASSPDRVVNTEAFF
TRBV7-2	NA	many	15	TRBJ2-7	TGTGCCAGCAGCTTAGTAGCTCTCCTCCCCTACGAGCAGTACTTC	CASSLVALLPYEQYF
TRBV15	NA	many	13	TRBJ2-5	TGTGCCACCAGCATGAAGAGGCGGGAGACCCAGTACTTC	CATSMKRRETQYF
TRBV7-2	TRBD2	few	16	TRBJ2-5	TGTGCCAGCAGCTTAGTGGGCGGGAGGGTTCCGGAGACCCAGTACTTC	CASSLVGGRVPETQYF
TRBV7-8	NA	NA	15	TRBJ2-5	TGTGCCAGCACCAAAACCCCCCTAGGCGCCGAGACCCAGTACTTC	CASTKTPLGAETQYF
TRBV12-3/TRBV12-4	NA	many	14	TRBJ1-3	TGTGCCAGCAGTTTAAGGGACAACGCGGACACCATATATTTT	CASSLRDNADTIYF
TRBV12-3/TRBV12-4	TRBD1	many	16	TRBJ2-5	TGTGCCAGCAGTTTATGGCTGGGGACAGGCCAAGAGACCCAGTACTTC	CASSLWLGTGQETQYF
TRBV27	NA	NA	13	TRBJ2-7	TGTGCCAGCAGAGGGGGGGGGTACTACGAGCAGTACTTC	CASRGGGYYEQYF
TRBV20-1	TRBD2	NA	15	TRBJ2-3	TGCAGTGCATCCCAGGTAGCGGGGTACACAGATACGCAGTATTTT	CSASQVAGYTDTQYF
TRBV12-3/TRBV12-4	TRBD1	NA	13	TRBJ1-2	TGTGCCAGCAGTGCCGGGACAGTGGTTGGCTACACCTTC	CASSAGTVVGYTF
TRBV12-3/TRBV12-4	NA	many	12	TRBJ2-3	TGTGCCAGCAGTCTTGACCCAGATACGCAGTATTTT	CASSLDPDTQYF
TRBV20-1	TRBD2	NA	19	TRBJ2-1	TGCAGTGCTAGAATGACTAGCGGGAGGCCCCCGAGCTCCTACAATGAGCAGTTCTTC	CSARMTSGRPPSSYNEQFF
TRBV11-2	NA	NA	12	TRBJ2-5	TGTGCCAGCAGCGGACGGGGAGAGACCCAGTACTTC	CASSGRGETQYF
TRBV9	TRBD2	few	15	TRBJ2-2	TGTGCCAGCAGCGTGGGGACTATGAACACCGGGGAGCTGTTTTTT	CASSVGTMNTGELFF
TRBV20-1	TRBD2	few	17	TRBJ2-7	TGCAGTGCTAGGGGACTAGCGGGAGGAGAGAAGTACTACGAGCAGTACTTC	CSARGLAGGEKYYEQYF
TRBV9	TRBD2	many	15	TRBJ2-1	TGTGCCAGCAGCCCCTGGACTAGACGGGATAGTGAGCAGTTCTTC	CASSPWTRRDSEQFF
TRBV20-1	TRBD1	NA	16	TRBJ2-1	TGCAGTGCTAGGATTACCGGGACAGAATCCTACAATGAGCAGTTCTTC	CSARITGTESYNEQFF
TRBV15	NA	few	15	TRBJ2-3	TGTGCCACCAGCAGAGATGGTCAGAACACAGATACGCAGTATTTT	CATSRDGQNTDTQYF
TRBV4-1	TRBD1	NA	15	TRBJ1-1	TGCGCCAGCAGCCGGCCAGGGGGCCGTGACACTGAAGCTTTCTTT	CASSRPGGRDTEAFF
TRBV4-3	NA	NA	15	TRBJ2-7	TGCGCCAGCAGCCAAGCTCCCCCGGGTACCTACGAGCAGTACTTC	CASSQAPPGTYEQYF
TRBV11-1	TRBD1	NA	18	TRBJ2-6	TGTGCCAGCAGCTTAGCGTTGGACAGGGTATATGGGGCCAACGTCCTGACTTTC	CASSLALDRVYGANVLTF